The 21 T cell receptor beta chains listed next were all sequenced from one sample in a study of response to subunit inactivated influenza vaccine. TCRdb passed the RT-PCR reads through MiXCR, listing each CDR3 protein once. The table includes about 700,000 distinct CDR3 sequences, approximately 15% detected once. Here the sequenced sample was PBMCs from blood, taken roughly 2 weeks before vaccination. Receptors were obtained from a man aged 45-65 years who received an inactivated influenza vaccine.

This clonotype was seen at least ten times. The rearrangement joins TRBV29-1 to TRBJ1-1; D ambiguous. CDR3 length: 11 amino acids. Trimming took off 6 bases at V and 1 base at J, with 6 bases between the two ends. From germline, CDR1 is SQVTM and CDR2 ANQGSEA. This CDR3 is CSVSWNTEAFF. The CDR3 DNA sequence: TGCAGCGTCTCCTGGAACACTGAAGCTTTCTTT. Together with reference TRBV29-1 and TRBJ1-1, the CDR3 gives the full variable domain: SAVISQKPSRDICQRGTSLTIQCQVDSQVTMMFWYRQQPGQSLTLIATANQGSEATYESGFVIDKFPISRPNLTFSTLTVSNMSPEDSSIYLCSVSWNTEAFFGQGTRLTVV.

This sequence joins TRBV20-1 and TRBJ2-7, with 11 bases aligning to TRBD2. This CDR3 comprises 16 residues. Trimming removed 0 bases from V and 5 bases from J; junction bases left unmatched: 9. CDR1 is DFQATT and CDR2 is SNEGSKA in the germline V gene (reference sequence). This chain's CDR3 is CSARDIRLAGRDEQYF. In DNA, the CDR3 is TGCAGTGCTAGAGATATAAGACTAGCGGGACGGGACGAGCAGTACTTC.

This clonotype was detected only a few times. The chain is built from TRBV30 and TRBJ2-7; either TRBD1 or TRBD2 may fit D (5 bases each). Germline V gene lookup returns CDR1 GTSNPN and CDR2 SVGIG (reference sequence). The ends were cut back, 0 bases at V and 6 bases at J, with 12 bases in the middle. The CDR3 spans 13 residues. The CDR3 DNA follows: TGTGCCTGGAGTGTTTCCGGGGCGGGCGAGCAGTACTTC. Translation: CAWSVSGAGEQYF.

The rearrangement uses TRBV20-1 and TRBJ2-7, with 9 nucleotides matching TRBD1. Germline-derived CDR1 and CDR2 are DFQATT and SNEGSKA (reference sequence). Germline trimming cut 6 bases from V and 6 bases from J; bases unmatched to any gene: 12. The CDR3 consists of 14 residues. The CDR3 spells CSARGQGRISEQYF. CDR3 DNA: TGCAGTGCACGGGGACAGGGTCGGATCTCCGAGCAGTACTTC.

The chain links TRBV20-1 to TRBJ2-5; no clear D. The ends were cut back, 0 bases at V and 5 bases at J, with 22 bases in the middle. The CDR3 is 17 amino acids. The germline V gene has CDR1 DFQATT and CDR2 SNEGSKA (reference sequence). The CDR3 DNA follows: TGCAGTGCTAGAGATCGGTCCCCCGGTTACCGCAGGGAGACCCAGTACTTC. Translated, it gives CSARDRSPGYRRETQYF.

This chain connects TRBV4-3 to TRBJ2-1; 9 bases are a match to TRBD2. The CDR3 runs 16 residues. Trimming cost V 0 bases and J 8 bases; bases outside gene matches: 8. Per germline, CDR1 LGHNA and CDR2 YSLEER. The CDR3 DNA sequence: TGCGCCAGCAGCCAAGATCAGGCGGGAGGGTTCTATGAGCAGTTCTTC. The encoded protein is CASSQDQAGGFYEQFF.

A few counts support this clonotype. CDR3 loop: CSAMYEQFF. In nucleotides, the CDR3 is TGCAGTGCTATGTATGAGCAGTTCTTC. This chain joins TRBV20-1 and TRBJ2-1; D gene ambiguous. The CDR3 consists of 9 residues. V was trimmed by 4 bases and J by 8 bases, leaving 3 bases between them. Germline CDR1 DFQATT, CDR2 SNEGSKA (reference sequence).

This clonotype was seen ten or more times. This chain joins TRBV29-1 and TRBJ2-1; D unclear. V gave up 7 bases and J gave up 0 bases, with 13 bases separating them. The CDR3 runs 14 residues. CDR1 is SQVTM, CDR2 ANQGSEA, per germline. The chain's CDR3 is CSAWARNSYNEQFF. The CDR3, as DNA: TGCAGCGCTTGGGCCAGGAACTCCTACAATGAGCAGTTCTTC.

Only a few counts were recorded for this clonotype. The V gene is TRBV4-2, the J gene TRBJ2-3; TRBD1 matches 8 bases. V lost 1 base, J lost 2 bases, and 5 bases stayed unmatched. CDR3 length: 16 amino acids. Germline assignment: CDR1 LGHNA and CDR2 YNFKEQ. The CDR3 DNA follows: TGTGCCAGCAGCCAAGGGGACAGGAGGGCCACAGATACGCAGTATTTT. It is translated as CASSQGDRRATDTQYF.

This clonotype was seen just once. The CDR3 sequence is CASSLSGTVGNEQYF. CDR3 nucleotides: TGTGCCAGCAGCTTATCCGGGACAGTTGGAAACGAGCAGTACTTC. The rearrangement uses TRBV7-3 and TRBJ2-7, with 7 bases that match TRBD1. Germline values: CDR1 SGHTA, CDR2 FQGTGA. CDR3 length equals 15 residues. V was clipped by 2 bases and J by 5 bases; unmatched bases: 9.

The sample holds a few counts of this clonotype. The chain links TRBV10-3 to TRBJ1-3; D remains ambiguous. The CDR3 runs to 15 residues. V was cut by 3 bases and J by 0 bases, with 9 bases left in between. CDR1 is ENHRY and CDR2 is SYGVKD in the germline V gene. As DNA, the CDR3 is TGTGCCATCAGTGATTCGTCAATCTCTGGAAACACCATATATTTT. Translating gives CAISDSSISGNTIYF.

This chain connects TRBV9 to TRBJ1-5; TRBD1 matches at 7 bases. CDR3 length: 15 residues. CDR1 is SGDLS and CDR2 is YYNGEE in the germline V gene. V lost 4 bases, J lost 4 bases, and 8 bases stayed unmatched. The CDR3 region is CASSHTGQLNQPQHF. The CDR3, as DNA: TGTGCCAGCAGCCACACGGGACAGCTAAATCAGCCCCAGCATTTT.

This chain uses TRBV20-1 with TRBJ2-3; TRBD2 agrees at 15 bases. CDR1 DFQATT and CDR2 SNEGSKA come from the germline V gene (reference sequence). The CDR3 spans 16 residues. J lost 6 bases, V lost 4 bases, and 8 bases had no gene match. CDR3 amino acids: CSATRLGLAGGDTQYF. In DNA form, the CDR3 reads TGCAGTGCTACCAGACTCGGACTAGCGGGAGGGGATACGCAGTATTTT.

This clonotype was seen ten or more times. V and J are TRBV2 and TRBJ2-7; 8 positions agree with TRBD1. Germline V gene sequence: CDR1 SNHLY, CDR2 FYNNEI. V gave up 6 bases and J gave up 4 bases; unmatched junction bases: 8. The CDR3 has 14 residues. The CDR3 spells CASRQDRAQYEQYF. The CDR3 region has the DNA TGTGCCAGCAGGCAGGACAGGGCCCAATACGAGCAGTACTTC. Based on the CDR3 plus reference TRBV2 and TRBJ2-7, the full variable domain is EPEVTQTPSHQVTQMGQEVILRCVPISNHLYFYWYRQILGQKVEFLVSFYNNEISEKSEIFDDQFSVERPDGSNFTLKIRSTKLEDSAMYFCASRQDRAQYEQYFGPGTRLTVT.

In its sample, this clonotype was seen many times. J is TRBJ2-3 and V is TRBV12-3 or TRBV12-4, with 14 bases fitting TRBD2. Trimming at V came to 4 bases and at J to 4 bases, leaving 1 base not matched to a gene. The CDR3 loop spans 15 amino acids. CDR3 nucleotides: TGTGCCAGCAGTTCGGGACTAGCGGGAGCAGATACGCAGTATTTT. Translated, it gives CASSSGLAGADTQYF.

In the case of this clonotype: A much larger clone differs by one base, so this may be a read error. V usage is TRBV9 and J usage is TRBJ2-1; D might be TRBD1 (5 bases). Germline V CDR1 and CDR2: SGDLS, YYNGEE. CDR3 length: 16 residues. CDR3 sequence reads: CASTVGESSSYNEQFF. CDR3 in DNA: TGTGCCAGCACCGTAGGGGAAAGTAGCTCCTACAATGAGCAGTTCTTC.

This clonotype was recorded only once. The chain has TRBV20-1 and TRBJ1-4, with D maybe TRBD1 (5 bases). Germline V lookup: CDR1 DFQATT, CDR2 SNEGSKA (reference sequence). V lost 6 bases to trimming and J lost 0 bases, with 11 bases between them. The CDR3 totals 14 residues. CDR3 residues: CSAIKGATNEKLFF. DNA of the CDR3: TGCAGTGCCATAAAAGGGGCAACTAATGAAAAACTGTTTTTT.

This clonotype was picked up one time. V usage is TRBV2 and J usage is TRBJ1-1, with 10 bases that match TRBD1. The junction had 9 bases not matched to a gene; V was cut back by 7 bases and J by 4 bases. Germline values: CDR1 SNHLY, CDR2 FYNNEI. The CDR3 has 15 residues. The CDR3 region has the DNA TGTGCCAGCACCCCGGGACAGGGGTGGCCCACTGAAGCTTTCTTT. Its translation: CASTPGQGWPTEAFF.

The chain uses TRBV12-3 or TRBV12-4 and TRBJ1-2, with D uncertain. V was clipped by 5 bases and J by 0 bases, with 10 bases between them. The CDR3 spans 14 residues. The CDR3 here is CASSRPQSNYGYTF. CDR3 DNA: TGTGCCAGCAGTAGACCCCAGTCTAACTATGGCTACACCTTC.

The rearrangement links TRBV9 to TRBJ2-1; TRBD2 is a possible D gene (5 bases). Trimming cost V 0 bases and J 6 bases, with 10 bases left between them. Germline V CDR1 and CDR2: SGDLS, YYNGEE. The CDR3 is made up of 14 amino acids. CDR3 coding DNA: TGTGCCAGCAGCGTAGGAGGGAGCCCCAATGAGCAGTTCTTC. This codes for CASSVGGSPNEQFF. The entire variable domain, with the rest obtained from reference TRBV9 and TRBJ2-1, is as follows: DSGVTQTPKHLITATGQRVTLRCSPRSGDLSVYWYQQSLDQGLQFLIQYYNGEERAKGNILERFSAQQFPDLHSELNLSSLELGDSALYFCASSVGGSPNEQFFGPGTRLTVL.

This clonotype has only a few counts. This chain connects TRBV4-1 to TRBJ1-4; unclear D gene. The CDR3 loop spans 15 amino acids. CDR1 and CDR2 (germline): MGHRA, YSYEKL. Trimming stripped 1 base from V and 0 bases from J, with 6 bases between. The chain's CDR3 is CASSQATPTNEKLFF. CDR3 in DNA: TGCGCCAGCAGCCAAGCGACGCCAACTAATGAAAAACTGTTTTTT.